This record looks at one T cell receptor (beta chain) sequence and its context. V lost 3 bases and J lost 8; bases outside the gene matches: 2. Germline V gene lookup returns CDR1 SGHKS and CDR2 YYEKEE (reference sequence). This CDR3 region has 13 residues. The sample is drawn from a study of T cells in Graves' hyperthyroidism and ophthalmopathy. It was RNA transcripts that yielded the amplified TCR beta CDR3 regions. In the first-round RT-PCR of the TCR CDR3, the HTBI primer set was used. Using its own MiXCR run on the multiplex PCR reads, TCRdb lists one record per CDR3 protein. The sample shows hundreds of thousands of distinct CDR3 sequences, approximately 23% of them seen only once.

The sample taken for sequencing was blood. The sequence derives from a man aged 30-40 years with Graves' ophthalmopathy. This chain joins TRBV5-5 and TRBJ2-1, with TRBD2 matching 10 bases. The CDR3, as DNA: TGTGCCAGCAGCTGGAGCGGGAGGGATGAGCAGTTCTTC. This gives the protein CASSWSGRDEQFF. Full variable domain (outside the CDR3, taken from reference TRBV5-5 and TRBJ2-1): DAGVTQSPTHLIKTRGQQVTLRCSPISGHKSVSWYQQVLGQGPQFIFQYYEKEERGRGNFPDRFSARQFPNYSSELNVNALLLGDSALYLCASSWSGRDEQFFGPGTRLTVL.